This TCR beta chain derives from a study of T cells in localized non-small cell lung cancer. The CDR3 has 16 residues. CDR1 MNHGY and CDR2 SAAAGT come from the germline V gene. J lost 6 bases, V lost 5 bases, and 13 bases had no gene match. This clone has more than one count but fewer than ten. Clones were sequenced by immunoSEQ multiplex PCR, and TCRdb holds only the in-frame ones, with some missing. Among 2,000 to 2,500 clones, about 20% were seen once, and the ten largest hold around 14%. Specimen: normal lung tissue next to the tumor, collected before any cancer treatment. The TCR comes from a man between 40 and 70 years old with stage I squamous cell lung carcinoma. The gene calls are TRBV6-8 and TRBJ2-3; TRBD2 matches at 8 bases. CDR3 bases: TGTGCCAGCAGTGGACCGACTAGCGATACTATCGATACGCAGTATTTT. This sequence encodes CASSGPTSDTIDTQYF.